One and the same sample provided the 28 T cell receptor beta chains below, sequenced in a study of blood T cell repertoires in COVID-19. This table comes from immunoSEQ multiplex PCR, and its TCRdb copy is limited to in-frame clones, with some not included. The sample comprises nearly 25,000 clones, about 90% of which are singletons, and more than 30% rests with the top ten. Sequencing was carried out using peripheral blood. Receptors were obtained from a man in his sixties or seventies with active COVID-19.

V is TRBV2 and J is TRBJ2-1, with 7 nucleotides matching TRBD1. Losses at the gene ends were 6 bases for V and 4 bases for J; bases not matched to a gene: 12. The CDR3 loop spans 16 amino acids. Germline lookup yields CDR1 SNHLY and CDR2 FYNNEI. CDR3: CASRGGLRWGYNEQFF. CDR3 coding DNA: TGTGCCAGCAGAGGGGGCCTACGATGGGGGTACAATGAGCAGTTCTTC.

The chain carries TRBV27 and TRBJ1-1; no clear D. Trimming removed 1 base at V and 11 bases at J, with 11 bases between. In germline, CDR1 is MNHEY, CDR2 SMNVEV (reference sequence). The CDR3 consists of 12 residues. The CDR3 sequence is CASSLLGGRAFF. The DNA for the CDR3 is TGTGCCAGCAGTTTATTGGGAGGGCGGGCTTTCTTT.

The count of this clone is one. CDR3 bases: TGCGCCAGCAGCCAAGGCCCCGCCGGGAGGATAAAAGAGACCCAGTACTTC. Translation: CASSQGPAGRIKETQYF. The chain couples TRBV4-1 to TRBJ2-5, with 7 bases identical to TRBD2. Looked up from germline, CDR1 is MGHRA and CDR2 is YSYEKL. This CDR3 contains 17 residues. Trimming took 1 base from V and 3 from J; bases not matched to a gene: 11.

The chain has TRBV28 and TRBJ2-7, with a possible D match to TRBD1 (5 bases). V shed 8 bases and J shed 5 bases, with 16 bases lying between them. This CDR3 region has 13 residues. From germline, CDR1 is MDHEN and CDR2 SYDVKM. This CDR3 reads CASAQGSLHEQYF. CDR3 DNA: TGTGCCAGCGCCCAGGGCTCTCTCCACGAGCAGTACTTC.

V usage is TRBV7-2 and J usage is TRBJ2-5, with TRBD2 matching over 9 bases. V was clipped by 2 bases and J by 9 bases; unmatched bases: 7. The CDR3 spans 14 residues. CDR1 is SGHTA and CDR2 is FQGNSA in the germline V gene. CDR3 DNA sequence: TGTGCCAGCAGCTTACAAGCGGGGGGATCCGCCCAGTACTTC. Amino acids: CASSLQAGGSAQYF.

This chain uses TRBV28 with TRBJ2-7; TRBD1 aligns across 8 bases. This CDR3 contains 17 residues. Germline V gene lookup returns CDR1 MDHEN and CDR2 SYDVKM. V shed 5 bases and J 4 bases; nucleotides not matched to a gene: 16. In nucleotides, the CDR3 is TGTGCCAGCAGTGTCCCCTTGTATCGGACAGGGAGGTACGAGCAGTACTTC. Translating it yields CASSVPLYRTGRYEQYF.

The V and J genes are TRBV11-2 and TRBJ2-1, with 12 bases aligning to TRBD2. CDR1 SGHAT and CDR2 FQNNGV come from the germline V gene. The CDR3 is 15 residues long. V was clipped by 3 bases and J by 7 bases; unmatched bases: 4. CDR3: CASSFGLAGRNEQFF. CDR3 DNA: TGTGCCAGCAGCTTCGGACTAGCGGGGCGGAATGAGCAGTTCTTC. The variable domain in full, with the rest retrieved from reference TRBV11-2 and TRBJ2-1, is EAGVAQSPRYKIIEKRQSVAFWCNPISGHATLYWYQQILGQGPKLLIQFQNNGVVDDSQLPKDRFSAERLKGVDSTLKIQPAKLEDSAVYLCASSFGLAGRNEQFFGPGTRLTVL.

The chain recombines TRBV12-3 or TRBV12-4 with TRBJ2-5; TRBD1 matches at 7 bases. This CDR3 contains 10 residues. The V and J ends lost 8 bases and 7 bases, in that order; junction bases with no gene match: 1. As DNA, the CDR3 is TGTGCCAGCCCAGGGGGGACCCAGTACTTC. It yields the protein CASPGGTQYF.

V and J are TRBV6-5 and TRBJ1-2; 8 bases fit TRBD1. The CDR3 contains 15 residues. In germline, CDR1 is MNHEY, CDR2 SVGAGI. J was trimmed by 4 bases and V by 4 bases; bases with no gene match: 8. The CDR3 sequence is CASSSTGGDVYGYTF. As DNA, the CDR3 is TGTGCCAGCAGTTCCACAGGGGGTGACGTCTATGGCTACACCTTC.

The chain links TRBV7-2 to TRBJ1-4; D may be TRBD1 (6 bases). The CDR3 runs 15 residues. Germline V gene sequence: CDR1 SGHTA, CDR2 FQGNSA. V lost 5 bases, J lost 0 bases, and 10 bases lay in between. CDR3 bases: TGTGCCAGCAGCGGACAGCCTTCAACTAATGAAAAACTGTTTTTT. Translation: CASSGQPSTNEKLFF.

This clone came up once. V is TRBV6-5 and J is TRBJ1-2; no firm D call. Trimming took 6 bases from V and 2 from J, leaving 13 bases between them. The length of the CDR3 is 14 residues. Germline values: CDR1 MNHEY, CDR2 SVGAGI. This chain's CDR3 is CASSQRPRNYGYTF. The CDR3 DNA follows: TGTGCCAGCAGCCAAAGACCCAGGAACTATGGCTACACCTTC.

The chain joins TRBV5-8 to TRBJ2-5; D is perhaps TRBD2 (7 bases). Germline CDR1 and CDR2: SGHTS and YDEGEE. V dropped 2 bases and J dropped 0 bases, with 14 bases sitting between them. This CDR3 comprises 16 residues. The CDR3 loop reads CASSFGRGHHQETQYF. The CDR3 DNA reads as TGTGCCAGCAGCTTTGGGCGGGGGCACCACCAAGAGACCCAGTACTTC.

The chain has TRBV7-2 and TRBJ1-4; 10 bases align to TRBD1. Germline CDR1 and CDR2: SGHTA and FQGNSA. The CDR3 runs 14 residues. V lost 5 bases, J lost 4 bases, and 1 base stayed unmatched. The chain's CDR3 is CASSRDRGNEKLFF. The CDR3 coding sequence is TGTGCCAGCAGCCGGGACAGGGGTAATGAAAAACTGTTTTTT. Filled out from reference TRBV7-2 and TRBJ1-4, the complete variable domain reads GAGVSQSPSNKVTEKGKDVELRCDPISGHTALYWYRQSLGQGLEFLIYFQGNSAPDKSGLPSDRFSAERTGGSVSTLTIQRTQQEDSAVYLCASSRDRGNEKLFFGSGTQLSVL.

This clone has a handful of counts. The chain combines TRBV7-8 with TRBJ1-4, with 11 bases lining up with TRBD1. This CDR3 has 16 residues. V shed 5 bases and J 8 bases; nucleotides not matched to a gene: 10. From germline, CDR1 is SGHVS and CDR2 FQNEAQ. This CDR3 reads CASSISDRGRGEKLFF. DNA for the CDR3: TGTGCCAGCAGCATATCGGACAGGGGGCGGGGAGAAAAACTGTTTTTT.

This clone was observed a single time. Here the CDR3 DNA reads TGTGCCAGCGGGACAGGGGAATCCTACGAGCAGTACTTC. Translation gives CASGTGESYEQYF. The chain uses TRBV19 and TRBJ2-7; 10 positions match TRBD1. The germline gives CDR1 LNHDA, CDR2 SQIVND (reference sequence). The CDR3 sequence is 13 residues long. The junction had 3 bases not matched to a gene; V was cut back by 9 bases and J by 1 base.

The table lists this clone with a count of one. This rearrangement joins TRBV7-9 to TRBJ1-1; weak D call: TRBD1 (5 bases). The germline V gene encodes CDR1 SEHNR and CDR2 FQNEAQ (reference sequence). The CDR3 contains 16 residues. The V and J ends lost 1 base and 5 bases respectively, with 17 bases between them. The CDR3 is CASSLEVGGDRTEAFF. DNA of the CDR3: TGTGCCAGCAGCTTAGAGGTAGGAGGGGATAGGACTGAAGCTTTCTTT.

The rearrangement uses TRBV18 and TRBJ1-1; the match to TRBD1 covers 7 bases. This CDR3 is built from 14 residues. Germline V gene sequence: CDR1 KGHSH, CDR2 LQKENI. Losses at the gene ends were 6 bases for V and 1 base for J; bases not matched to a gene: 5. The CDR3 nucleotides are TGTGCCAGCTCCTTGGACAGGAAGAACACTGAAGCTTTCTTT. Translating gives CASSLDRKNTEAFF.

This chain connects TRBV6-5 to TRBJ1-2; 9 nucleotides agree with TRBD1. V shed 4 bases and J 4 bases; nucleotides not matched to a gene: 10. The CDR3 spans 16 residues. Germline CDR1 and CDR2: MNHEY and SVGAGI. The CDR3 reads CASSFDTGGRFYGYTF. The CDR3 coding sequence is TGTGCCAGCAGTTTCGACACAGGGGGCCGCTTCTATGGCTACACCTTC.

Here the CDR3 DNA reads TGTGCCAGCAGCTTGCAGCGACAGGGGGGAAATGAGCAGTTCTTC. Translating gives CASSLQRQGGNEQFF. The V call is TRBV5-4, the J call TRBJ2-1, with 9 bases lining up with TRBD1. Trimming at V came to 1 base and at J to 7 bases, leaving 6 bases not matched to a gene. Germline CDR1 reads SGHNT; CDR2 reads YYREEE (reference sequence). This CDR3 has 15 residues.

J is TRBJ2-3 and V is TRBV6-5, with D uncertain. V lost 7 bases, J lost 4 bases, and 6 bases lay in between. The CDR3 runs 11 residues. From germline, CDR1 is MNHEY and CDR2 SVGAGI. The CDR3 DNA reads TGTGCCAGCATCCTTCCAGATACGCAGTATTTT. This sequence encodes CASILPDTQYF.

The V and J genes are TRBV6-6 and TRBJ1-5, with D perhaps matching TRBD1 (5 bases). This CDR3 is built from 15 residues. Trimming pared 0 bases from V and 9 bases from J, leaving 15 bases between. Germline V CDR1 and CDR2: MNHNY, SVGAGI (reference sequence). The CDR3 loop reads CASSYSDQGSLPQHF. CDR3 sequence (DNA): TGTGCCAGCAGTTACTCGGACCAGGGTTCGCTGCCCCAGCATTTT.

The rearrangement joins TRBV27 to TRBJ2-3; 8 nucleotides agree with TRBD2. J was trimmed by 0 bases and V by 8 bases; bases with no gene match: 4. CDR1 and CDR2 (germline): MNHEY, SMNVEV (reference sequence). The CDR3 contains 14 residues. CDR3 protein: CASAGTRSTDTQYF. In DNA, the CDR3 is TGTGCCAGCGCCGGGACTAGGAGCACAGATACGCAGTATTTT.

This chain connects TRBV11-2 to TRBJ1-5, with a tentative D call TRBD1 (5 bases). CDR1 SGHAT and CDR2 FQNNGV come from the germline V gene. This CDR3 has 17 amino acids. V was trimmed by 5 bases and J by 0 bases, leaving 17 bases between them. The CDR3 loop reads CASSLVTGRYSNQPQHF. The CDR3 DNA is TGTGCCAGCAGCCTCGTTACAGGCAGATATAGCAATCAGCCCCAGCATTTT.

The chain joins TRBV11-2 to TRBJ2-7; 9 bases agree with TRBD1. This CDR3 region has 16 residues. The germline V gene encodes CDR1 SGHAT and CDR2 FQNNGV. V trimming: 1 base; J trimming: 1 base; junction bases outside the gene matches: 5. CDR3: CASSLVGTGRSYEQYF. As DNA, the CDR3 is TGTGCCAGCAGCTTAGTGGGGACAGGGAGGTCCTACGAGCAGTACTTC.

This sequence joins TRBV30 and TRBJ2-5; D uncertain. The CDR3 loop spans 16 amino acids. CDR1 and CDR2 (germline): GTSNPN, SVGIG (reference sequence). V gave up 4 bases and J gave up 1 base, with 19 bases separating them. CDR3 residues: CAWTRLARSTQETQYF. The CDR3 nucleotides are TGTGCCTGGACCCGATTGGCCAGGTCCACCCAAGAGACCCAGTACTTC.

The gene calls are TRBV6-2 or TRBV6-3 and TRBJ2-7; possible D gene TRBD2, 6 bases. CDR1 and CDR2 (germline): MNHEY, SVGEGT. Between the trimmed V and J ends, which lost 2 bases and 3 bases, there was a span of 14 bases. The CDR3 has 15 residues. The CDR3 loop reads CASSYGGISNYEQYF. Written as DNA, the CDR3 is TGTGCCAGCAGTTACGGAGGGATAAGTAACTACGAGCAGTACTTC.

V usage is TRBV11-2 and J usage is TRBJ2-1; D ambiguous. V was clipped by 5 bases and J by 12 bases, with 14 bases between them. The CDR3 runs to 12 residues. Germline-derived CDR1 and CDR2 are SGHAT and FQNNGV. The CDR3 DNA sequence: TGTGCCAGCAGCCCCTCTCTAGTGGTGCAGTTCTTC. Amino acids: CASSPSLVVQFF.

The chain joins TRBV7-8 to TRBJ2-1; 8 bases fit TRBD1. CDR1 SGHVS and CDR2 FQNEAQ come from the germline V gene. Germline trimming cut 2 bases from V and 9 bases from J; bases unmatched to any gene: 9. This CDR3 comprises 15 residues. DNA for the CDR3: TGTGCCAGCAGCTTACTGCCGGGACAGGCTGTTGAGCAGTTCTTC. Its translation is CASSLLPGQAVEQFF.